The 22 T cell receptor beta chains presented below share a single source sample, sequenced in a study of human T cells and chemical hapten exposure. Time point meaning: pre-sensitization, week 0. Noted treatment: therapeutic diphenylcyclopropenone sensitization with weekly scalp DPC. TCRdb reanalysed the RACE reads using MiXCR and keeps one entry per CDR3 protein. This sample carries around 300,000 distinct CDR3 sequences, around 5% of them seen once, and the ten largest clones take 7% to 10%. Specimen: whole blood, collected in connection with sensitization to the hapten diphenylcyclopropenone (DPC). The receptors shown here come from a woman aged 18-30 years with alopecia areata. Some clones in this sample may be carry-over from other donors' samples.

The rearrangement uses TRBV27 and TRBJ2-1; D possibly corresponds to TRBD1 (6 bases). V dropped 3 bases and J dropped 4 bases, with 16 bases sitting between them. Germline-derived CDR1 and CDR2 are MNHEY and SMNVEV (reference sequence). The CDR3 is made up of 16 amino acids. The CDR3, as DNA: TGTGCCAGCAGTTTCGGTGCTAGGGGGATTTACAATGAGCAGTTCTTC. Amino acid sequence: CASSFGARGIYNEQFF.

The gene calls are TRBV5-4 and TRBJ1-6; TRBD1 might be the D (6 bases). The germline V and J ends were trimmed by 0 bases and 7 bases, with 20 bases remaining between them. Per the germline V gene, CDR1 is SGHNT and CDR2 is YYREEE (reference sequence). This CDR3 has 18 residues. The CDR3 spells CASSLGPEQGLENSPLHF. CDR3 sequence (DNA): TGTGCCAGCAGCTTGGGCCCGGAACAGGGCTTAGAAAATTCACCCCTCCACTTT.

At least ten counts were recorded for this clonotype. This chain connects TRBV27 to TRBJ1-1; D unclear. The ends were cut back, 8 bases at V and 2 bases at J, with 6 bases in the middle. CDR1 and CDR2 (germline): MNHEY, SMNVEV (reference sequence). The CDR3 is 11 residues long. The CDR3 DNA follows: TGTGCCAGCCTGGACAACACTGAAGCTTTCTTT. Its translation: CASLDNTEAFF.

The chain uses TRBV4-2 and TRBJ1-4; D is possibly TRBD1 (6 bases). Germline V gene sequence: CDR1 LGHNA, CDR2 YNFKEQ. The V and J ends lost 3 bases and 0 bases respectively, with 11 bases between them. The CDR3 covers 16 residues. The CDR3 sequence is CASSHDWTATNEKLFF. The DNA for the CDR3 is TGTGCCAGCAGCCACGATTGGACAGCAACTAATGAAAAACTGTTTTTT.

This clonotype was seen ten or more times. The chain employs TRBV5-4 and TRBJ2-7, with TRBD2 matching 7 bases. CDR1 is SGHNT and CDR2 is YYREEE in the germline V gene (reference sequence). This CDR3 region has 13 residues. V shed 2 bases and J 5 bases; nucleotides not matched to a gene: 4. The CDR3 DNA reads as TGTGCCAGCAGCTTTGATCGGGGGGACGAGCAGTACTTC. Its translation is CASSFDRGDEQYF.

This clonotype was seen repeatedly, ten times or more. V and J are TRBV3-1 and TRBJ1-6, with unresolved D. Germline V CDR1 and CDR2: LGHDT, YNNKEL (reference sequence). This CDR3 contains 13 residues. V was cut by 3 bases and J by 10 bases, with 10 bases left in between. CDR3 nucleotide sequence: TGTGCCAGCAGCCAGGAGGGCGGCTCACCCCTCCACTTT. This sequence encodes CASSQEGGSPLHF.

This clonotype has just a few counts. The rearrangement joins TRBV7-2 to TRBJ2-3, with 7 bases aligning to TRBD1. After removal of 1 base from V and 0 bases from J, the junction contained 4 bases not matched to a gene. CDR1 and CDR2 from the germline V gene are SGHTA and FQGNSA. CDR3 length equals 16 residues. The CDR3 DNA sequence: TGTGCCAGCAGCTTAGTGGGACAGTTTAGCACAGATACGCAGTATTTT. It is translated as CASSLVGQFSTDTQYF.

The CDR3 protein is CASSSELDSPLHF. In DNA, the CDR3 is TGCGCCAGCAGCTCGGAATTGGATTCACCCCTCCACTTT. This rearrangement joins TRBV5-1 to TRBJ1-6; D is ambiguous. Per the germline V gene, CDR1 is SGHRS and CDR2 is YFSETQ. The CDR3 covers 13 residues. V lost 3 bases, J lost 8 bases, and 9 bases lay in between.

This clonotype has more than one count but fewer than ten. V and J are TRBV28 and TRBJ2-2; 8 bases match TRBD1. The CDR3 consists of 14 residues. Trimming removed 3 bases from V and 6 bases from J; junction bases left unmatched: 3. Germline loops: CDR1 MDHEN, CDR2 SYDVKM. DNA of the CDR3: TGTGCCAGCAGTTTTCTACAGGGGGCCGGGGAGCTGTTTTTT. Translated, it gives CASSFLQGAGELFF.

The chain combines TRBV6-5 with TRBJ2-3, with TRBD2 matching 11 bases. Losses at the gene ends were 9 bases for V and 3 bases for J; bases not matched to a gene: 5. The CDR3 is 14 residues long. CDR1 and CDR2 (germline): MNHEY, SVGAGI. The CDR3 nucleotides read TGTGCCAGTCGACTAGCGGGGAAGACAGATACGCAGTATTTT. Its translation is CASRLAGKTDTQYF.

This clonotype was seen repeatedly, ten times or more. J is TRBJ2-3 and V is TRBV27; D is unresolved. V was clipped by 6 bases and J by 2 bases, with 9 bases between them. Germline V gives CDR1 MNHEY, CDR2 SMNVEV (reference sequence). The CDR3 has 13 residues. The CDR3 spells CASSSTFTDTQYF. In DNA, the CDR3 is TGTGCCAGCAGCTCAACCTTCACAGATACGCAGTATTTT.

This clonotype occurred a few times. The genes are TRBV6-5 and TRBJ2-3; the match to TRBD1 covers 7 bases. The germline V gene encodes CDR1 MNHEY and CDR2 SVGAGI. The CDR3 is 17 residues long. V lost 0 bases, J lost 5 bases, and 11 bases stayed unmatched. CDR3 amino acids: CASSYSMRRGLGDTQYF. As DNA, the CDR3 is TGTGCCAGCAGTTACTCCATGAGAAGGGGGCTAGGAGATACGCAGTATTTT.

At least ten counts were recorded for this clonotype. The CDR3 sequence is CASSRGQGSTEAFF. DNA of the CDR3: TGTGCCAGCTCCCGTGGACAGGGGAGCACTGAAGCTTTCTTT. The V gene is TRBV18, the J gene TRBJ1-1; 9 bases agree with TRBD1. The ends lost 6 bases at V and 4 bases at J; junction bases unmatched: 6. Per the germline V gene, CDR1 is KGHSH and CDR2 is LQKENI. The CDR3 has 14 residues.

This clonotype was seen at least ten times. The chain has TRBV19 and TRBJ1-4; D is uncertain. The CDR3 extends over 15 amino acids. The germline gives CDR1 LNHDA, CDR2 SQIVND (reference sequence). V lost 0 bases, J lost 7 bases, and 12 bases lay in between. The CDR3 here is CASSIEHTAREKLFF. The CDR3 nucleotides read TGTGCCAGTAGTATAGAGCATACCGCGCGTGAAAAACTGTTTTTT.

V usage is TRBV20-1 and J usage is TRBJ2-2, with D possibly being TRBD1 or TRBD2 (6 bases each). The CDR3 runs 15 residues. V gave up 3 bases and J gave up 3 bases, with 14 bases separating them. The germline CDR1 and CDR2 sequences are DFQATT and SNEGSKA (reference sequence). The CDR3 DNA reads as TGCAGTGCTAGGGTCGGGGGCAAGGACACCGGGGAGCTGTTTTTT. Its protein is CSARVGGKDTGELFF.

This clonotype came up many times. This sequence joins TRBV27 and TRBJ1-5; 7 bases fit TRBD1. This CDR3 contains 14 residues. Trimming cost V 2 bases and J 7 bases; bases outside gene matches: 5. The germline CDR1 and CDR2 sequences are MNHEY and SMNVEV (reference sequence). As DNA, the CDR3 is TGTGCCAGCAGTTTAAGGGACAGCTGGCAGCCCCAGCATTTT. Its protein is CASSLRDSWQPQHF.

The chain couples TRBV12-3 or TRBV12-4 to TRBJ1-5, with D perhaps matching TRBD1 (5 bases). V lost 4 bases and J lost 7, with 26 bases in between. CDR3 size: 18 residues. CDR3 nucleotide sequence: TGTGCCAGCAGTTCTAATTATTTTGCCAGGGACCCCACGCAGCCCCAGCATTTT. Protein: CASSSNYFARDPTQPQHF.

This clonotype has just a few counts. The chain combines TRBV9 with TRBJ2-3; 11 nucleotides agree with TRBD2. CDR3 size: 17 residues. In germline, CDR1 is SGDLS, CDR2 YYNGEE. After removal of 3 bases from V and 4 bases from J, the junction contained 10 bases not matched to a gene. The CDR3, as DNA: TGTGCCAGCAGCGACCTCTCGGCTAGCGGGGGGTCAGATACGCAGTATTTT. Protein: CASSDLSASGGSDTQYF.

The sample holds many counts of this clonotype. The rearrangement joins TRBV5-6 to TRBJ2-6; 7 positions agree with TRBD1. Germline values: CDR1 SGHDT, CDR2 YYEEEE. The CDR3 is 14 residues long. Trimming took 6 bases from V and 2 from J; bases not matched to a gene: 2. The CDR3 coding sequence is TGTGCCAGCACCACAGGGGCTGGGGCCAACGTCCTGACTTTC. This encodes CASTTGAGANVLTF. Based on the CDR3 plus reference TRBV5-6 and TRBJ2-6, the full variable domain is DAGVTQSPTHLIKTRGQQVTLRCSPKSGHDTVSWYQQALGQGPQFIFQYYEEEERQRGNFPDRFSGHQFPNYSSELNVNALLLGDSALYLCASTTGAGANVLTFGAGSRLTVL.

This clonotype was detected a few times. The chain joins TRBV5-1 to TRBJ1-2; 8 bases fit TRBD1. The length of the CDR3 is 15 residues. J was trimmed by 8 bases and V by 2 bases; bases with no gene match: 11. Looked up from germline, CDR1 is SGHRS and CDR2 is YFSETQ. The CDR3 here is CASSFGQGEGEGYTF. The DNA of the CDR3 is TGCGCCAGCAGCTTTGGACAGGGTGAAGGTGAGGGCTACACCTTC.

The V call is TRBV20-1, the J call TRBJ1-4; D is undetermined. V was cut by 5 bases and J by 5 bases, with 12 bases left in between. The CDR3 loop spans 13 amino acids. CDR1 DFQATT and CDR2 SNEGSKA come from the germline V gene (reference sequence). DNA of the CDR3: TGCAGTGCTCCGGAAGGCCTAAATGAAAAACTGTTTTTT. It translates to CSAPEGLNEKLFF.

In this sample, this clonotype turned up many times. The rearrangement uses TRBV20-1 and TRBJ2-2, with 8 nucleotides matching TRBD1. The CDR3 contains 16 residues. CDR1 is DFQATT and CDR2 is SNEGSKA in the germline V gene (reference sequence). V lost 1 base, J lost 6 bases, and 10 bases stayed unmatched. CDR3 sequence reads: CSARAPGQAGAGELFF. The CDR3 bases are TGCAGTGCTAGAGCCCCGGGACAGGCCGGTGCCGGGGAGCTGTTTTTT.